This T cell receptor beta chain stems from a study of blood T cells in healthy people across ages. This clonotype was counted between two and nine times. A second PCR of 7 to 11 cycles used a sample-barcoded 5' primer and a J-beta primer mix. From the 5' RACE reads, TCRdb called clonotypes with MiXCR, one entry per CDR3 protein. The table records 790,000 or so distinct CDR3 sequences, about 56% of them present only once. There are 14 residues in the CDR3. V was clipped by 5 bases and J by 5 bases; unmatched bases: 9. Germline V gene lookup returns CDR1 SGHTA and CDR2 FQGNSA. Sequenced sample: blood. The V call is TRBV7-2, the J call TRBJ2-7; 7 positions agree with TRBD2. The sequence was obtained from a man aged 35-49 years in good health. The CDR3 nucleotides are TGTGCCAGCAGCCAGCAAAGGGGAGGGAACGAGCAGTACTTC. It codes for CASSQQRGGNEQYF.